Listed below are T cell receptor beta chains from one sample, sequenced in a study of T cell changes during pregnancy in multiple sclerosis. The data were produced by immunoSEQ multiplex PCR, yet TCRdb's version contains in-frame clones alone and is incomplete. The table has approximately 98,000 clones, under 95% seen once. Sequenced material: peripheral blood, taken after pregnancy. Receptor source: a female donor in good health, enrolled as a control in a pregnancy study. CDR3s include the opening cysteine and the closing phenylalanine or tryptophan. The D gene is left open where the match is weak. Some rows have no size entry. The others give once, few or many, or a class for an expanded clone.

CDR3aa	CDR3nt	v_gene	abundance	j_gene	d_gene
CASSLGPTSGTFNEQFF	TGTGCCAGCAGCTTGGGGCCGACTAGCGGGACCTTCAATGAGCAGTTCTTC	TRBV5-4	-	TRBJ2-1	TRBD2
CASSGTGELGNTEAFF	TGTGCCAGCAGTGGGACTGGAGAATTGGGGAACACTGAAGCTTTCTTT	TRBV28	few	TRBJ1-1	-
CASSPSSGRNTEAFF	TGTGCCAGCTCCCCTTCTTCAGGTAGGAACACTGAAGCTTTCTTT	TRBV18	-	TRBJ1-1	-
CASSAVASTDTQYF	TGTGCCAGCAGCGCCGTAGCGTCCACAGATACGCAGTATTTT	TRBV9	-	TRBJ2-3	-
CSVEEQGVFTDTQYF	TGCAGCGTTGAAGAACAGGGGGTATTCACAGATACGCAGTATTTT	TRBV29-1	-	TRBJ2-3	TRBD1
CASSLGLQGNTEAFF	TGTGCCAGCAGCTTAGGACTCCAGGGCAACACTGAAGCTTTCTTT	TRBV7-6	-	TRBJ1-1	-
CAWSADRRTEAFF	TGTGCCTGGAGTGCGGACAGGAGAACTGAAGCTTTCTTT	TRBV30	-	TRBJ1-1	TRBD1
CASRKAGGIGTGELFF	TGTGCCAGCAGAAAAGCCGGGGGTATTGGAACCGGGGAGCTGTTTTTT	TRBV27	-	TRBJ2-2	-
CAWSVRESDTQYF	TGTGCCTGGAGTGTACGGGAGTCAGATACGCAGTATTTT	TRBV30	-	TRBJ2-3	-
CASSPWSSGDNEQFF	TGCGCCAGCAGCCCGTGGTCTAGCGGGGACAATGAGCAGTTCTTC	TRBV4-1	-	TRBJ2-1	TRBD2
CASSVEAGKYGYTF	TGTGCCAGCAGCGTAGAAGCAGGGAAGTATGGCTACACCTTC	TRBV9	-	TRBJ1-2	-
CASSPRTDTQYF	TGTGCCAGCAGTCCTCGCACAGATACGCAGTATTTT	TRBV27	-	TRBJ2-3	-
CASSLGGQWNTEAFF	TGTGCCAGCAGTTTGGGGGGACAGTGGAACACTGAAGCTTTCTTT	TRBV28	-	TRBJ1-1	TRBD1